The clone carrying this T cell receptor (beta chain) was counted between two and nine times. This specimen belongs to a study of patients and donors after allogeneic stem cell transplantation. TCRdb ran MiXCR on the RT-PCR reads and lists one entry per CDR3 protein. The top ten clones hold around 5.5% of a sample with roughly 940,000 distinct CDR3 sequences, about a sixth of them seen once. This receptor was obtained from a human donor who was either an allogeneic HSCT recipient or a stem cell or donor lymphocyte infusion donor (not recorded which). It is not recorded whose cells these are; they may come from a transplant donor. Sequenced sample: blood, either unsorted or a sorted T cell fraction (not recorded which).

The chain's CDR3 is CSVEARLSSGELFF. For the CDR3, the DNA is TGCAGCGTTGAAGCCCGGCTCAGTAGCGGGGAGCTGTTTTTT. This chain connects TRBV29-1 to TRBJ2-2; D is unclear. Germline V gives CDR1 SQVTM, CDR2 ANQGSEA. The V end was cut by 1 base, the J end by 7 bases, with 13 bases between. This CDR3 comprises 14 residues.